This passage covers 16 T cell receptor beta chains from one sample sequenced in a study of STAT5B mutations in CD4+ large granular lymphocyte leukemia. Libraries were prepared by immunoSEQ multiplex PCR; TCRdb keeps only in-frame clonotypes and omits some of them. Of fewer than 50,000 clones in the sample, around 75% are singletons; the top ten hold 0.55%. The sequencing sample was made of CD4+ T cells from blood buffy coats. The receptors come from a human donor in good health.

The rearrangement uses TRBV18 and TRBJ2-3, with 12 bases identical to TRBD2. J gave up 5 bases and V 7 bases, and 13 bases lay outside the gene matches. The CDR3 runs to 17 residues. Germline values: CDR1 KGHSH, CDR2 LQKENI. The CDR3 spells CASWAVLAGGRIDTQYF. Here the CDR3 DNA reads TGTGCCAGCTGGGCGGTCCTAGCGGGGGGGCGTATAGATACGCAGTATTTT. The variable domain in full, completed from reference TRBV18 and TRBJ2-3, reads NAGVMQNPRHLVRRRGQEARLRCSPMKGHSHVYWYRQLPEEGLKFMVYLQKENIIDESGMPKERFSAEFPKEGPSILRIQQVVRGDSAAYFCASWAVLAGGRIDTQYFGPGTRLTVL.

The rearrangement joins TRBV6-1 to TRBJ1-1; 7 nucleotides match TRBD1. Germline trimming cut 6 bases from V and 1 base from J; bases unmatched to any gene: 2. The CDR3 is made up of 13 amino acids. The germline CDR1 and CDR2 sequences are MNHNS and SASEGT. The chain's CDR3 is CASSGQENTEAFF. The DNA for the CDR3 is TGTGCCAGCAGCGGACAGGAGAACACTGAAGCTTTCTTT.

The chain is built from TRBV7-2 and TRBJ2-1; TRBD2 agrees at 13 bases. V trimming: 2 bases; J trimming: 9 bases; junction bases outside the gene matches: 10. The length of the CDR3 is 17 residues. Germline V gene lookup returns CDR1 SGHTA and CDR2 FQGNSA. CDR3 sequence reads: CASSLKASTSGRSEQFF. The CDR3 nucleotides are TGTGCCAGCAGCTTAAAAGCCTCGACTAGCGGGAGGAGTGAGCAGTTCTTC. Looking up the rest from reference TRBV7-2 and TRBJ2-1 gives the full variable domain: GAGVSQSPSNKVTEKGKDVELRCDPISGHTALYWYRQSLGQGLEFLIYFQGNSAPDKSGLPSDRFSAERTGGSVSTLTIQRTQQEDSAVYLCASSLKASTSGRSEQFFGPGTRLTVL.

This chain uses TRBV6-6 with TRBJ2-3; D might be TRBD1 or TRBD2, each matching 5 bases. Germline V gene lookup returns CDR1 MNHNY and CDR2 SVGAGI (reference sequence). Trimming pared 7 bases from V and 6 bases from J, leaving 8 bases between. CDR3 length equals 11 residues. The CDR3 loop reads CASTGLDTQYF. DNA of the CDR3: TGTGCCAGCACGGGGCTTGATACGCAGTATTTT.

This sequence joins TRBV7-3 and TRBJ2-1; TRBD2 agrees at 13 bases. The V gene end was trimmed by 0 bases and the J gene end by 9 bases; junction bases not matched to a gene: 8. CDR3 size: 17 residues. CDR1 is SGHTA, CDR2 FQGTGA, per germline. The CDR3 nucleotides are TGTGCCAGCAGCTTAACCGGGACTAGCGGGATAGGGGGTGAGCAGTTCTTC. This translates into CASSLTGTSGIGGEQFF.

V and J are TRBV18 and TRBJ2-5; D call uncertain. V was shortened by 3 bases and J by 5 bases, with 10 bases between the two germline ends. The length of the CDR3 is 13 residues. CDR1 KGHSH and CDR2 LQKENI come from the germline V gene. CDR3 amino acids: CASSPGDGETQYF. The CDR3, as DNA: TGTGCCAGCTCACCGGGCGATGGGGAGACCCAGTACTTC.

The rearrangement uses TRBV6-5 and TRBJ2-7; the D gene is possibly TRBD2 (6 bases). Trimming took 6 bases from V and 4 from J, leaving 16 bases between them. Germline V CDR1 and CDR2: MNHEY, SVGAGI. This CDR3 has 14 amino acids. This CDR3 reads CASRRDSGWYEQYF. As DNA, the CDR3 is TGTGCCAGCAGACGGGACTCAGGCTGGTACGAGCAGTACTTC.

This clone appeared a single time. The V and J genes are TRBV11-2 and TRBJ1-4; 8 bases are shared with TRBD1. Germline-derived CDR1 and CDR2 are SGHAT and FQNNGV. The J segment lost 7 bases and the V segment lost 6 bases, leaving 10 bases of the junction unmatched. There are 15 residues in the CDR3. CDR3 residues: CASRRQGAIAEKLFF. The CDR3 bases are TGTGCCAGCAGGCGTCAGGGGGCGATCGCTGAAAAACTGTTTTTT.

J is TRBJ2-2 and V is TRBV7-9; 7 positions match TRBD1. CDR3 length: 16 amino acids. V was pared by 1 base and J by 4 bases, with 6 bases of the junction left unmatched. CDR1 is SEHNR and CDR2 is FQNEAQ in the germline V gene (reference sequence). CDR3 amino acids: CASSLVKGAGTGELFF. CDR3 bases: TGTGCCAGCAGCTTAGTTAAGGGGGCGGGCACCGGGGAGCTGTTTTTT.

This chain joins TRBV6-5 and TRBJ1-4; TRBD1 agrees at 11 bases. Germline V CDR1 and CDR2: MNHEY, SVGAGI. The CDR3 loop spans 15 amino acids. After removal of 0 bases from V and 10 bases from J, the junction contained 4 bases not matched to a gene. The CDR3 coding sequence is TGTGCCAGCAGTTACTCGGACAGGGGGCGTCGAAAACTGTTTTTT. Its translation: CASSYSDRGRRKLFF.

CDR3 in amino acids: CAISAMGAEIGTEAFF. The DNA of the CDR3 is TGTGCCATCAGTGCGATGGGCGCTGAAATTGGCACTGAAGCTTTCTTT. The chain joins TRBV10-3 to TRBJ1-1; D remains unclear. The CDR3 sequence is 16 residues long. With 4 bases removed from V and 4 bases from J, the gap between germline ends came to 19 bases. The germline V gene has CDR1 ENHRY and CDR2 SYGVKD.

Only a few counts were recorded for this clone. This chain links TRBV18 with TRBJ2-5, with D possibly being TRBD1 or TRBD2 (5 bases each). V lost 5 bases, J lost 2 bases, and 12 bases lay in between. Looked up from germline, CDR1 is KGHSH and CDR2 is LQKENI. This CDR3 has 14 amino acids. This chain's CDR3 is CASSSGTGQETQYF. The CDR3 region has the DNA TGTGCCAGCTCATCCGGGACGGGACAAGAGACCCAGTACTTC. Together with reference TRBV18 and TRBJ2-5, the CDR3 gives the full variable domain: NAGVMQNPRHLVRRRGQEARLRCSPMKGHSHVYWYRQLPEEGLKFMVYLQKENIIDESGMPKERFSAEFPKEGPSILRIQQVVRGDSAAYFCASSSGTGQETQYFGPGTRLLVL.

J is TRBJ1-2 and V is TRBV5-8; maybe TRBD1 (6 bases). The ends were cut back, 1 base at V and 5 bases at J, with 15 bases in the middle. This CDR3 contains 15 residues. In germline, CDR1 is SGHTS, CDR2 YDEGEE. CDR3 sequence reads: CASSLSSGAGYGYTF. In DNA, the CDR3 is TGTGCCAGCAGCTTGTCTTCAGGGGCCGGGTATGGCTACACCTTC.

The chain joins TRBV4-1 to TRBJ1-6, with D uncertain. CDR1 and CDR2 (germline): MGHRA, YSYEKL. This CDR3 comprises 14 residues. Trimming pared 1 base from V and 10 bases from J, leaving 11 bases between. The CDR3 nucleotides are TGCGCCAGCAGCCAAGGTGAAGTCTGGTCACCCCTCCACTTT. Translation gives CASSQGEVWSPLHF.

CDR3 sequence reads: CASSRGFPYNTGELFF. CDR3 DNA: TGTGCCAGCTCACGGGGGTTTCCCTACAACACCGGGGAGCTGTTTTTT. This rearrangement joins TRBV18 to TRBJ2-2; D is perhaps TRBD1 or TRBD2 (5 bases each). V lost 4 bases, J lost 2 bases, and 14 bases lay in between. The CDR3 consists of 16 residues. Germline CDR1 is KGHSH and CDR2 is LQKENI. Supplemented by reference TRBV18 and TRBJ2-2, the full variable domain reads NAGVMQNPRHLVRRRGQEARLRCSPMKGHSHVYWYRQLPEEGLKFMVYLQKENIIDESGMPKERFSAEFPKEGPSILRIQQVVRGDSAAYFCASSRGFPYNTGELFFGEGSRLTVL.

The gene calls are TRBV18 and TRBJ2-1; 11 nucleotides align to TRBD1. This CDR3 comprises 15 residues. Germline V CDR1 and CDR2: KGHSH, LQKENI. V was clipped by 3 bases and J by 9 bases; unmatched bases: 7. The CDR3 bases are TGTGCCAGCTCACCCCCGGGACAGGGGGGCATTGAGCAGTTCTTC. It encodes CASSPPGQGGIEQFF.